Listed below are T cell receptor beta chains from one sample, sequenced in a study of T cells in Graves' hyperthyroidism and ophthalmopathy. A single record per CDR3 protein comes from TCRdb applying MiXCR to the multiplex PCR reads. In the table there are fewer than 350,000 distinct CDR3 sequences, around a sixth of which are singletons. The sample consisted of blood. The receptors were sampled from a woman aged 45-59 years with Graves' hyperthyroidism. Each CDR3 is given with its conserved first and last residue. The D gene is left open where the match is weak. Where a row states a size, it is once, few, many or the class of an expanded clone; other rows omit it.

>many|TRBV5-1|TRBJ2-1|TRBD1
TGCGCCAGCAGCTTGGGCGGGACAGGGTACAATGAGCAGTTCTTC
CASSLGGTGYNEQFF
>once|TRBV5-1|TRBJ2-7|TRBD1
TGCGCCAGCAGCTTGCTAGACAGGGGCTACTACTACGAGCAGTACTTC
CASSLLDRGYYYEQYF
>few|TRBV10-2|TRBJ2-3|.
TGCGCCAGCAGTGAACAAAAGTGGGATACGCAGTATTTT
CASSEQKWDTQYF
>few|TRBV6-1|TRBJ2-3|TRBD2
TGTGCCAGCAACGGCGGGAGGTTTACAGATACGCAGTATTTT
CASNGGRFTDTQYF
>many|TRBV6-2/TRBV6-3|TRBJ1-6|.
TGTGCCAGCAGCCGCAGTGGGGAATATTCACCCCTCCACTTT
CASSRSGEYSPLHF
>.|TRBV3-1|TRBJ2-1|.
TGTGCCAGCAGCCAAGGCTGGGCAGGTGAGCAGTTCTTC
CASSQGWAGEQFF
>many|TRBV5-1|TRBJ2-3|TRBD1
TGCGCCAGCAGCCCCGGACAGGGATACACAGATACGCAGTATTTT
CASSPGQGYTDTQYF
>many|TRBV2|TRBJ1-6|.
TGTGCCAGCAGTGAAGAGGGGGCCTATAATTCACCCCTCCACTTT
CASSEEGAYNSPLHF
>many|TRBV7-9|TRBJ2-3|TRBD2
TGTGCCAGCAGTGGTACTAGCGGAGGCACAGATACGCAGTATTTT
CASSGTSGGTDTQYF
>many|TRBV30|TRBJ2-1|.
TGTGCCGGGGGTGATAGCTACTACAATGAGCAGTTCTTC
CAGGDSYYNEQFF
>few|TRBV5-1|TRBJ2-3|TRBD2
TGCGCCAGCAGCTCCGGGACTAGCGCCCGCACAGATACGCAGTATTTT
CASSSGTSARTDTQYF
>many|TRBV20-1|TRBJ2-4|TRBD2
TGCAGTGCTAGAGCACGGACTAGCGGGACTAGAGGGGGTGCCAAAAACATTCAGTACTTC
CSARARTSGTRGGAKNIQYF
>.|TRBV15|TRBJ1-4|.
TGTGCCACCAGGATTGACACGACGAGTGAAAAACTGTTTTTT
CATRIDTTSEKLFF
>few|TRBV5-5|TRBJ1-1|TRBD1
TGTGCCAGCAGCCGGGCCGGGACAGCAAACACTGAAGCTTTCTTT
CASSRAGTANTEAFF
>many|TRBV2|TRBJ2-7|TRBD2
TGTGCCAGCAGTGAAGGAGCGGGATGGTACGAGCAGTACTTC
CASSEGAGWYEQYF
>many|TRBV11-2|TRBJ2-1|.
TGTGCCAGCAGCTTAGTGCCGGAGGGGATGAACAATGAGCAGTTCTTC
CASSLVPEGMNNEQFF
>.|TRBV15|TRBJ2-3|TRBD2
TGTGCCACCAGCAGAGATTATTCTGCGTCTAGCGGGGAAAGGCCTAGCACAGATACGCAGTATTTT
CATSRDYSASSGERPSTDTQYF
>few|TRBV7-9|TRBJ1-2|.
TGTGCCAGCAGCATACGACAAATAGATTATGGCTACACCTTC
CASSIRQIDYGYTF